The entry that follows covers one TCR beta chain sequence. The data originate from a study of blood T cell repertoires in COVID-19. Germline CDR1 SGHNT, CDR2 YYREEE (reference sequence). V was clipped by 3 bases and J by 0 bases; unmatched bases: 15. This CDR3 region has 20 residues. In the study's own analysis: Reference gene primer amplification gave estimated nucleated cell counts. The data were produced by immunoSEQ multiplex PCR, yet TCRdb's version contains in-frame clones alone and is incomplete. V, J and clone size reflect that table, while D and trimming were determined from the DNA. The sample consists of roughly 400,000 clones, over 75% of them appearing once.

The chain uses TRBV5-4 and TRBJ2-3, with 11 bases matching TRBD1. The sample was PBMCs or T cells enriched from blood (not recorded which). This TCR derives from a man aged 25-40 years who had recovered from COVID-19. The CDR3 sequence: CASSSPSWDRGTSSTDTQYF. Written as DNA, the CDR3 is TGTGCCAGCAGCTCCCCCTCGTGGGACAGGGGGACTTCTAGCACAGATACGCAGTATTTT. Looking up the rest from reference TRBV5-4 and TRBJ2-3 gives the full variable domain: ETGVTQSPTHLIKTRGQQVTLRCSSQSGHNTVSWYQQALGQGPQFIFQYYREEENGRGNFPPRFSGLQFPNYSSELNVNALELDDSALYLCASSSPSWDRGTSSTDTQYFGPGTRLTVL.